This T cell receptor (beta chain) was captured in a study of Graves' ophthalmopathy and Graves' hyperthyroidism. Study-wide findings and caveats: Blood also contained most of the expanded thyroid clonotypes above 0.001 frequency.

Where ophthalmopathy was present, donors had moderate-to-severe activity, CAS ≥3, NOSPECS ≥4 and duration under 3 months. It was on clinical symptoms, serum thyroxine, TRAb, thyroid ultrasound and orbital computed tomography that diagnosis relied. Scientists amplified the TCR beta CDR3 regions from RNA transcripts. Second-round multiplex PCR came after first-round RT-PCR with HTBI primers. TCRdb re-called the multiplex PCR reads with MiXCR, one entry per CDR3 protein. This sample has 200,000 to 250,000 distinct CDR3 sequences; 40% to 50% occur once, and the top ten carry approximately 44%. Germline lookup yields CDR1 MGHDK and CDR2 SYGVNS. The CDR3 has 12 residues. V lost 10 bases, J lost 4 bases, and 13 bases lay in between. Details on this clonotype: The antigen is undetermined.

Input material: peripheral blood. The chain recombines TRBV25-1 with TRBJ1-2, with D possibly TRBD1 on 6 matching bases. This clonotype was obtained from an adult man with Graves' ophthalmopathy. The CDR3 loop reads CATRGGLYGYTF. For the CDR3, the DNA is TGTGCCACCCGGGGGGGGCTCTATGGCTACACCTTC.